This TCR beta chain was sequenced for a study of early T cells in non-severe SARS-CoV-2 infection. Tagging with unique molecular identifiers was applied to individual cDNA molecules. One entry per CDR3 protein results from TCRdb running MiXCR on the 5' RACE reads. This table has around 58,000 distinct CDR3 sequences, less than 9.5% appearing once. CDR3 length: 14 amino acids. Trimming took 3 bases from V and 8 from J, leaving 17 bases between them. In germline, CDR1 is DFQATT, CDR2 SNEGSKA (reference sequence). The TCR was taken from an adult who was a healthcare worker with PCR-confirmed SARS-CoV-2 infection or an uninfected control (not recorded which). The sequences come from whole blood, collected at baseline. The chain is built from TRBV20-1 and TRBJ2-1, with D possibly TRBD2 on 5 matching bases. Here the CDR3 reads CSARASRDFYEQFF. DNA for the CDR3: TGCAGTGCTAGGGCTAGCCGAGATTTTTATGAGCAGTTCTTC.